This TCR beta chain was sequenced during a study of blood T cell repertoires in COVID-19. In the study overall: COVID-19 samples from acute and convalescent phases originated in the United States, Italy and Spain. In each case, the material was cDNA or gDNA derived from T cells, B-cell-depleted T cells, or PBMCs.

Germline loops: CDR1 SGHDN, CDR2 FVKESK. The CDR3 is 14 residues long. V was shortened by 0 bases and J by 9 bases, with 9 bases between the two germline ends. As originally analysed: By means of reference gene primer amplification, nucleated cell counts were estimated. The method was immunoSEQ multiplex PCR; TCRdb's version includes in-frame clones alone and lacks a portion of them. D and trimming come from the DNA, and the V and J calls and clone size come from that table. This sample has 100,000 to 150,000 clones, with approximately 83% found just once. This TCR derives from a man in his 60s with acute or convalescent COVID-19. The sample was peripheral blood. The chain employs TRBV14 and TRBJ1-6, with TRBD1 as a possible D gene (5 bases). The CDR3, as DNA: TGTGCCAGCAGCCAAGATGCCGGGGGTTCACCCCTCCACTTT. Translating it yields CASSQDAGGSPLHF.